This passage covers 20 T cell receptor beta chains from one sample sequenced in a study of T cell changes during pregnancy in multiple sclerosis. Generated by immunoSEQ multiplex PCR, the TCRdb table keeps only in-frame clones and is missing some. The table lists some 31,000 clones, over 85% of them singletons. Sequenced here: CD4+ T cells from peripheral blood mononuclear cells, sampled in the second trimester of pregnancy. These receptors originate from a female donor in good health, enrolled as a control in a pregnancy study.

The chain employs TRBV4-3 and TRBJ2-7; 9 bases agree with TRBD1. The junction had 6 bases not matched to a gene; V was cut back by 3 bases and J by 6 bases. This CDR3 is built from 14 residues. Germline V gene sequence: CDR1 LGHNA, CDR2 YSLEER. CDR3 sequence: CASSQDRGFGEQYF. The CDR3 DNA reads as TGCGCCAGCAGCCAGGACAGGGGTTTTGGCGAGCAGTACTTC.

This chain connects TRBV25-1 to TRBJ1-2; D uncertain. Trimming pared 1 base from V and 3 bases from J, leaving 6 bases between. CDR1 is MGHDK, CDR2 SYGVNS, per germline. CDR3 length: 13 residues. CDR3: CASSESGYYGYTF. CDR3 nucleotide sequence: TGTGCCAGCAGTGAATCGGGGTACTATGGCTACACCTTC.

V and J are TRBV18 and TRBJ2-5, with D tentatively TRBD2 (6 bases). Deletions cut 2 bases from V and 5 bases from J, with 12 bases between. The CDR3 totals 14 residues. Per germline, CDR1 KGHSH and CDR2 LQKENI. The CDR3 is CASSPVRAGETQYF. CDR3 coding DNA: TGTGCCAGCTCACCAGTGCGGGCGGGGGAGACCCAGTACTTC.

The chain has TRBV5-4 and TRBJ1-1; a possible D gene is TRBD1 (5 bases). Per the germline V gene, CDR1 is SGHNT and CDR2 is YYREEE (reference sequence). The V gene lost 2 bases and the J gene lost 0 bases, with 8 bases spanning the gap. The CDR3 spans 14 residues. The CDR3: CASSFGGLNTEAFF. CDR3 sequence (DNA): TGTGCCAGCAGCTTCGGGGGTTTGAACACTGAAGCTTTCTTT.

The rearrangement links TRBV25-1 to TRBJ2-5; TRBD2 matches 8 bases. V lost 1 base, J lost 2 bases, and 6 bases stayed unmatched. The CDR3 runs to 16 residues. CDR1 MGHDK and CDR2 SYGVNS come from the germline V gene. CDR3 DNA sequence: TGTGCCAGCAGTGAATTGTCAAGCGGGGGACAAGAGACCCAGTACTTC. This gives the protein CASSELSSGGQETQYF.

The chain combines TRBV7-8 with TRBJ2-7; D uncertain. Germline CDR1 SGHVS, CDR2 FQNEAQ. The CDR3 runs to 13 residues. Trimming took 5 bases from V and 5 from J, leaving 13 bases between them. The CDR3 is CASSPIGSHEQYF. The DNA for the CDR3 is TGTGCCAGCAGCCCTATCGGTTCCCACGAGCAGTACTTC.

This clone was recorded a few times. V and J are TRBV19 and TRBJ1-5, with 10 bases lining up with TRBD1. J lost 4 bases, V lost 5 bases, and 8 bases had no gene match. CDR3 length: 16 amino acids. CDR1 is LNHDA, CDR2 SQIVND, per germline (reference sequence). Here the CDR3 DNA reads TGTGCCAGTAGTCCTACCGGGACAGGGGTAAATCAGCCCCAGCATTTT. Its translation is CASSPTGTGVNQPQHF.

J is TRBJ2-2 and V is TRBV9; 9 positions agree with TRBD2. From germline, CDR1 is SGDLS and CDR2 YYNGEE. This CDR3 is 18 amino acids long. V lost 0 bases, J lost 1 base, and 7 bases stayed unmatched. Here the CDR3 DNA reads TGTGCCAGCAGCGTAGCTACAGGGCGGGGGGGGAACACCGGGGAGCTGTTTTTT. It codes for CASSVATGRGGNTGELFF.

This clone came up once. The chain joins TRBV5-4 to TRBJ2-1; 8 positions match TRBD2. Germline V gene sequence: CDR1 SGHNT, CDR2 YYREEE (reference sequence). The CDR3 is 15 amino acids. V gave up 0 bases and J gave up 11 bases; unmatched junction bases: 10. This CDR3 reads CASSLGGGPEGQQFF. The CDR3 DNA is TGTGCCAGCAGCTTGGGCGGGGGGCCGGAGGGTCAGCAGTTCTTC.

This chain connects TRBV7-2 to TRBJ2-2; D is unresolved. This CDR3 comprises 14 residues. The V gene lost 1 base and the J gene lost 4 bases, with 7 bases spanning the gap. From germline, CDR1 is SGHTA and CDR2 FQGNSA. CDR3 coding DNA: TGTGCCAGCAGCTTAGGTGGCTTCACCGGGGAGCTGTTTTTT. Its protein is CASSLGGFTGELFF.

V and J are TRBV27 and TRBJ1-2; 11 bases agree with TRBD1. The CDR3 consists of 13 residues. The germline CDR1 and CDR2 sequences are MNHEY and SMNVEV (reference sequence). After removal of 6 bases from V and 9 bases from J, the junction contained 6 bases not matched to a gene. CDR3 protein: CASRTGTGGSYTF. CDR3 DNA sequence: TGTGCCAGCAGAACCGGGACAGGGGGGAGCTACACCTTC.

This chain joins TRBV29-1 and TRBJ2-3; TRBD2 is a possible D gene (5 bases). Trimming cost V 3 bases and J 1 base, with 14 bases left between them. CDR3 length: 15 residues. Germline CDR1 reads SQVTM; CDR2 reads ANQGSEA. The CDR3, as DNA: TGCAGCGTTGAGCGGTTGGGTAGCGGCACAGATACGCAGTATTTT. Its translation: CSVERLGSGTDTQYF.

This clone was observed a handful of times. J is TRBJ1-1 and V is TRBV19; the D gene is possibly TRBD1 (5 bases). Germline-derived CDR1 and CDR2 are LNHDA and SQIVND (reference sequence). Trimming removed 7 bases at V and 7 bases at J, with 16 bases between. This CDR3 spans 13 amino acids. The CDR3 region has the DNA TGTGCCAGTAATTCTTTTGGGGCAGATGAAGCTTTCTTT. Protein sequence: CASNSFGADEAFF.

This clone appeared a few times. The chain is built from TRBV7-9 and TRBJ2-7, with TRBD2 as a possible D gene (6 bases). Trimming stripped 2 bases from V and 2 bases from J, with 10 bases between. Per the germline V gene, CDR1 is SEHNR and CDR2 is FQNEAQ (reference sequence). The CDR3 has 14 residues. CDR3 sequence reads: CASSLWEATYEQYF. CDR3 bases: TGTGCCAGCAGCTTATGGGAGGCTACCTACGAGCAGTACTTC.

The chain is built from TRBV18 and TRBJ1-1; 7 positions agree with TRBD1. V dropped 5 bases and J dropped 3; count of bases not matched to a gene: 9. This CDR3 is 15 amino acids long. CDR1 and CDR2 from the germline V gene are KGHSH and LQKENI. CDR3 amino acids: CASSIQGSVDTEAFF. The CDR3 DNA follows: TGTGCCAGCTCAATACAGGGGTCGGTAGACACTGAAGCTTTCTTT.

The J gene is TRBJ1-4, the V gene TRBV20-1, with no clear D. The CDR3 extends over 10 amino acids. Between the trimmed V and J ends, which lost 6 bases and 5 bases, there was a span of 4 bases. The V gene's germline CDR1 is DFQATT and CDR2 SNEGSKA (reference sequence). The CDR3 DNA reads TGCAGTGCCAAAAATGAAAAACTGTTTTTT. It translates to CSAKNEKLFF.

The V and J genes are TRBV19 and TRBJ2-2; 10 nucleotides align to TRBD2. The CDR3 length is 18 residues. After removal of 6 bases from V and 5 bases from J, the junction contained 15 bases not matched to a gene. Germline V gene sequence: CDR1 LNHDA, CDR2 SQIVND (reference sequence). The CDR3 sequence is CASRERTSGELKTGELFF. In DNA form, the CDR3 reads TGTGCCAGTAGGGAAAGGACTAGCGGAGAACTTAAAACCGGGGAGCTGTTTTTT.

The rearrangement links TRBV6-6 to TRBJ2-1, with 10 bases lining up with TRBD2. The germline V gene has CDR1 MNHNY and CDR2 SVGAGI (reference sequence). V was clipped by 2 bases and J by 10 bases; unmatched bases: 8. The CDR3 length is 15 residues. The CDR3, as DNA: TGTGCCAGCAGTTACAGGGAAGCGGGGGGGCGGGAGCAGTTCTTC. Its protein is CASSYREAGGREQFF.

The chain recombines TRBV5-1 with TRBJ2-3; TRBD1 agrees at 9 bases. J gave up 3 bases and V 4 bases, and 9 bases lay outside the gene matches. The CDR3 length is 16 residues. Looked up from germline, CDR1 is SGHRS and CDR2 is YFSETQ. CDR3 residues: CASSPTGTGWTDTQYF. Here the CDR3 DNA reads TGCGCCAGCAGCCCAACCGGGACAGGGTGGACAGATACGCAGTATTTT.

This clone was picked up one time. The chain joins TRBV30 to TRBJ1-2, with D hard to call. The length of the CDR3 is 13 residues. Germline CDR1 reads GTSNPN; CDR2 reads SVGIG (reference sequence). V was clipped by 6 bases and J by 6 bases, with 17 bases between them. The CDR3 is CACHPLPGDGYTF. CDR3 sequence (DNA): TGTGCCTGCCACCCCCTCCCCGGGGATGGCTACACCTTC.